The next 17 T cell receptor beta chains were all read from a single sample in a study of T cells in Graves' hyperthyroidism and ophthalmopathy. TCR beta CDR3 regions were amplified from RNA transcripts. Carried out on the TCR CDR3, a first-round RT-PCR used the HTBI primer set. TCRdb called the multiplex PCR reads again in MiXCR, with one record for every CDR3 protein. The repertoire holds 350,000 or so distinct CDR3 sequences, about 15% seen once, with around a third in the top ten. Sequencing was done on a sample of blood. The receptors stem from a woman in her thirties with Graves' hyperthyroidism that later progressed to Graves' ophthalmopathy.

This clonotype was counted at least ten times. This chain joins TRBV7-9 and TRBJ2-7, with 7 bases that match TRBD1. Trimming cost V 5 bases and J 3 bases; bases outside gene matches: 10. Germline loops: CDR1 SEHNR, CDR2 FQNEAQ (reference sequence). The CDR3 contains 15 residues. In nucleotides, the CDR3 is TGTGCCAGCAGCCAAAGGGGGACAGCTAACTACGAGCAGTACTTC. This sequence encodes CASSQRGTANYEQYF.

The chain employs TRBV11-2 and TRBJ2-1, with TRBD2 matching over 7 bases. CDR3 size: 14 residues. With 2 bases clipped from V and 3 bases from J, the junction kept 1 base outside the gene matches. Germline loops: CDR1 SGHAT, CDR2 FQNNGV. CDR3 sequence (DNA): TGTGCCAGCAGCTTACGGACTAGCTACAATGAGCAGTTCTTC. Its protein is CASSLRTSYNEQFF.

This clonotype showed up many times. The gene calls are TRBV15 and TRBJ2-1, with TRBD1 matching over 11 bases. V was clipped by 2 bases and J by 5 bases; unmatched bases: 5. This CDR3 is built from 16 residues. The V gene's germline CDR1 is LNHNV and CDR2 YYDKDF (reference sequence). CDR3 in amino acids: CATSRLRDRGDNEQFF. The CDR3 DNA sequence: TGTGCCACCAGCAGACTACGGGACAGGGGGGACAATGAGCAGTTCTTC.

This clonotype has more than one count but fewer than ten. The chain uses TRBV28 and TRBJ2-3, with D maybe TRBD1 (5 bases). The germline V gene has CDR1 MDHEN and CDR2 SYDVKM. V lost 6 bases, J lost 5 bases, and 18 bases lay in between. The CDR3 length is 15 residues. The CDR3 sequence: CASSHLSGMVDTQYF. The DNA for the CDR3 is TGTGCCAGCAGCCACTTATCAGGGATGGTAGATACGCAGTATTTT.

Concerning this clonotype: This may arise from a read error, as a much more abundant clone is one base away. The V gene is TRBV29-1, the J gene TRBJ2-3, with 8 bases that match TRBD2. Germline loops: CDR1 SQVTM, CDR2 ANQGSEA. The CDR3 is 15 amino acids. CDR3 amino acids: CSVEAGGGRTGTQYF. The CDR3 coding sequence is TGCAGCGTTGAAGCCGGCGGGGGGCGCACAGGTACGCAGTATTTT.

The V gene is TRBV30, the J gene TRBJ2-1; 14 nucleotides align to TRBD2. V was clipped by 2 bases and J by 9 bases; unmatched bases: 9. CDR3 size: 16 residues. Germline values: CDR1 GTSNPN, CDR2 SVGIG (reference sequence). The CDR3 coding sequence is TGTGCCTGGAGTATCCTCTGGGGGACTAGCGGGAGTGAGCAGTTCTTC. It encodes CAWSILWGTSGSEQFF.

This chain links TRBV28 with TRBJ1-6; D gene uncertain. This CDR3 is built from 14 residues. Per germline, CDR1 MDHEN and CDR2 SYDVKM. V shed 1 base and J shed 9 bases, with 10 bases lying between them. In DNA form, the CDR3 reads TGTGCCAGCAGTTTATCATTATCTGTTTCACCCCTCCACTTT. Residues: CASSLSLSVSPLHF.

Many counts were recorded for this clonotype. The chain joins TRBV7-7 to TRBJ2-5; 8 bases match TRBD1. CDR3 length: 17 amino acids. CDR1 is SSHAT, CDR2 FNYEAQ, per germline (reference sequence). V shed 2 bases and J 0 bases; nucleotides not matched to a gene: 8. CDR3 coding DNA: TGTGCCAGCAGCTTATATGTCGGGACAGGCCACCAAGAGACCCAGTACTTC. Its translation: CASSLYVGTGHQETQYF.

This clonotype was found many times. This chain connects TRBV6-1 to TRBJ2-5; maybe TRBD1 (6 bases). Germline V gene sequence: CDR1 MNHNS, CDR2 SASEGT. V dropped 1 base and J dropped 1 base, with 16 bases sitting between them. This CDR3 comprises 17 residues. The CDR3 sequence: CASSEGGLIGFQETQYF. CDR3 bases: TGTGCCAGCAGTGAAGGGGGGCTGATAGGATTCCAAGAGACCCAGTACTTC.

This clonotype was recorded at least ten times. The chain combines TRBV6-1 with TRBJ1-3, with D unresolved. The CDR3 length is 15 residues. The germline V and J ends were trimmed by 8 bases and 0 bases, with 14 bases remaining between them. CDR1 is MNHNS, CDR2 SASEGT, per germline. The CDR3 DNA follows: TGTGCCAGCTATCGGGCCCTCGGCTCTGGAAACACCATATATTTT. The encoded protein is CASYRALGSGNTIYF.

The V and J genes are TRBV6-1 and TRBJ2-1; D ambiguous. The V gene's germline CDR1 is MNHNS and CDR2 SASEGT. Trimming removed 5 bases from V and 6 bases from J, with 14 bases in between. The CDR3 is 14 amino acids. The CDR3 coding sequence is TGTGCCAGCAGTTACCGTGGGGTTCCCAATGAGCAGTTCTTC. Translated, it gives CASSYRGVPNEQFF.

This clonotype has ten or more counts. The V and J genes are TRBV24-1 and TRBJ2-1; D is unresolved. The ends were cut back, 3 bases at V and 4 bases at J, with 6 bases in the middle. Germline V CDR1 and CDR2: KGHDR, SFDVKD. This CDR3 spans 13 amino acids. The DNA for the CDR3 is TGTGCCACCAGTGATCCGTTATACAATGAGCAGTTCTTC. It yields the protein CATSDPLYNEQFF.

The V call is TRBV29-1, the J call TRBJ2-1; D is possibly TRBD2 (5 bases). The CDR3 totals 13 residues. Germline assignment: CDR1 SQVTM and CDR2 ANQGSEA. V lost 5 bases to trimming and J lost 9 bases, with 17 bases between them. The CDR3 loop reads CSVQSRVRGEQFF. CDR3 coding DNA: TGCAGCGTTCAGTCGCGGGTAAGAGGTGAGCAGTTCTTC.

This clonotype was counted ten times or more. This sequence joins TRBV7-9 and TRBJ2-1; no firm D call. Per the germline V gene, CDR1 is SEHNR and CDR2 is FQNEAQ (reference sequence). Trimming took 5 bases from V and 5 from J, leaving 22 bases between them. The CDR3 is 17 residues long. The CDR3 bases are TGTGCCAGCAGCCTAGACTCCCTTTGGACCGAAGACAATGAGCAGTTCTTC. It specifies CASSLDSLWTEDNEQFF.

This clonotype has a handful of counts. The chain uses TRBV6-4 and TRBJ2-2, with 12 bases identical to TRBD1. The CDR3 has 15 amino acids. CDR1 is MRHNA and CDR2 is SNTAGT in the germline V gene. J was trimmed by 6 bases and V by 6 bases; bases with no gene match: 5. CDR3 region: CASSGTGGDAGELFF. The CDR3 DNA reads as TGTGCCAGCAGCGGGACAGGGGGCGACGCCGGGGAGCTGTTTTTT.

This clonotype was seen many times. The chain joins TRBV18 to TRBJ1-1; D gene unclear. The CDR3 totals 18 residues. V was cut by 1 base and J by 0 bases, with 18 bases left in between. Germline V lookup: CDR1 KGHSH, CDR2 LQKENI. The CDR3 loop is CASSPRLEGVRVNTEAFF. The DNA for the CDR3 is TGTGCCAGCTCACCACGTCTGGAGGGAGTGCGAGTGAACACTGAAGCTTTCTTT.

This clonotype was seen repeatedly, ten times or more. The chain couples TRBV11-2 to TRBJ2-7; D remains ambiguous. Germline CDR1 reads SGHAT; CDR2 reads FQNNGV. The CDR3 sequence is 14 residues long. V lost 1 base to trimming and J lost 5 bases, with 12 bases between them. CDR3 sequence (DNA): TGTGCCAGCAGCTTAGCCAACGTTCCTCACGAGCAGTACTTC. As protein: CASSLANVPHEQYF.